These 20 T cell receptor beta chains share one sample of origin, sequenced in a study of blood T cell repertoires in COVID-19. TCRdb keeps only in-frame clones here, not all; method: immunoSEQ multiplex PCR. The repertoire holds over 400,000 clones, with 70% to 90% as singletons. The sequencing sample was made of PBMCs or T cells enriched from blood (not recorded which). The receptors stem from a woman in her sixties who had recovered from COVID-19.

The genes are TRBV5-1 and TRBJ2-2; possibly TRBD1 for D (5 bases). This CDR3 contains 15 residues. Germline CDR1 SGHRS, CDR2 YFSETQ. Trimming pared 0 bases from V and 4 bases from J, leaving 10 bases between. The CDR3 loop is CASSLVPRGTGELFF. The CDR3 region has the DNA TGCGCCAGCAGCTTGGTCCCAAGGGGCACCGGGGAGCTGTTTTTT.

The chain recombines TRBV29-1 with TRBJ1-1; a weak D match, TRBD1 (6 bases). V lost 4 bases, J lost 7 bases, and 7 bases lay in between. CDR3 length: 10 amino acids. Germline values: CDR1 SQVTM, CDR2 ANQGSEA. The CDR3 loop is CSVGTDEAFF. DNA of the CDR3: TGCAGCGTTGGGACAGATGAAGCTTTCTTT.

V is TRBV7-9 and J is TRBJ2-7, with a weak D call TRBD1 (5 bases). Germline loops: CDR1 SEHNR, CDR2 FQNEAQ (reference sequence). V shed 4 bases and J shed 2 bases, with 15 bases lying between them. The CDR3 loop spans 15 amino acids. For the CDR3, the DNA is TGTGCCAGCAGCTCGCGCGGCAGGGCTACCTACGAGCAGTACTTC. Translated: CASSSRGRATYEQYF.

This clone was observed a handful of times. The chain is built from TRBV11-2 and TRBJ1-2; TRBD1 matches at 7 bases. The V gene end was trimmed by 5 bases and the J gene end by 0 bases; junction bases not matched to a gene: 3. CDR3 length: 14 amino acids. Germline V gives CDR1 SGHAT, CDR2 FQNNGV. The CDR3 sequence is CASSPDRANYGYTF. CDR3 nucleotide sequence: TGTGCCAGCAGCCCCGACAGGGCTAACTATGGCTACACCTTC.

The chain joins TRBV15 to TRBJ2-3, with 7 bases matching TRBD2. CDR1 is LNHNV, CDR2 YYDKDF, per germline (reference sequence). Trimming removed 1 base from V and 4 bases from J; junction bases left unmatched: 5. The CDR3 covers 15 residues. CDR3 bases: TGTGCCACCAGCAGAGTTCGGCTAGCGGCAGATACGCAGTATTTT. This gives the protein CATSRVRLAADTQYF. The entire variable domain, with the rest obtained from reference TRBV15 and TRBJ2-3, is as follows: DAMVIQNPRYQVTQFGKPVTLSCSQTLNHNVMYWYQQKSSQAPKLLFHYYDKDFNNEADTPDNFQSRRPNTSFCFLDIRSPGLGDTAMYLCATSRVRLAADTQYFGPGTRLTVL.

This clone has only one observation. V gene TRBV7-9 combines with J gene TRBJ2-7; the match to TRBD1 covers 10 bases. This CDR3 spans 15 amino acids. With 5 bases clipped from V and 5 bases from J, the junction kept 9 bases outside the gene matches. CDR1 is SEHNR, CDR2 FQNEAQ, per germline (reference sequence). The CDR3 loop is CASSVPGQGRNEQYF. CDR3 coding DNA: TGTGCCAGCAGCGTGCCGGGACAGGGGAGGAACGAGCAGTACTTC.

The CDR3 is CSATRVNTEAFF. The DNA of the CDR3 is TGCAGCGCTACTAGGGTGAACACTGAAGCTTTCTTT. The chain has TRBV29-1 and TRBJ1-1; D remains ambiguous. Trimming stripped 7 bases from V and 0 bases from J, with 9 bases between. This CDR3 has 12 residues. CDR1 is SQVTM and CDR2 is ANQGSEA in the germline V gene.

The genes are TRBV3-1 (or the pseudogene TRBV3-2) and TRBJ2-1; TRBD2 is a possible D gene (6 bases). CDR3 size: 12 residues. V dropped 4 bases and J dropped 10 bases, with 11 bases sitting between them. From germline, CDR1 is LGHDT and CDR2 YNNKEL (reference sequence). CDR3 region: CASSLGTPEQFF. CDR3 nucleotides: TGTGCCAGCAGCCTCGGGACTCCGGAGCAGTTCTTC.

The table lists this clone with a few counts. The gene calls are TRBV6-5 and TRBJ1-5; maybe TRBD1 (6 bases). Germline V lookup: CDR1 MNHEY, CDR2 SVGAGI. Trimming removed 0 bases at V and 4 bases at J, with 10 bases between. The CDR3 is made up of 15 amino acids. As DNA, the CDR3 is TGTGCCAGCAGTTACTCGGGGGCCAGTAATCAGCCCCAGCATTTT. It is translated as CASSYSGASNQPQHF.

This clone was seen only once. The chain recombines TRBV14 with TRBJ1-2; 7 bases align to TRBD1. The CDR3 loop spans 14 amino acids. CDR1 is SGHDN and CDR2 is FVKESK in the germline V gene. Losses at the gene ends were 4 bases for V and 5 bases for J; bases not matched to a gene: 7. This CDR3 is CASSRRDSIYGYTF. CDR3 coding DNA: TGTGCCAGCAGCCGCCGGGACAGCATATATGGCTACACCTTC.

The chain is built from TRBV6-5 and TRBJ1-1; possibly TRBD1 for D (5 bases). Germline V CDR1 and CDR2: MNHEY, SVGAGI. Trimming removed 0 bases from V and 4 bases from J, with 12 bases in between. This CDR3 region has 15 residues. Here the CDR3 DNA reads TGTGCCAGCAGTTACTCGGGTCCGGGGGGCACTGAAGCTTTCTTT. This gives the protein CASSYSGPGGTEAFF.

The chain links TRBV6-5 to TRBJ1-6; D is unclear. Germline V gene sequence: CDR1 MNHEY, CDR2 SVGAGI. The CDR3 is 14 residues long. CDR3 sequence reads: CSSRGPAESSPLHF. The CDR3 nucleotides are TGTTCCTCTCGAGGCCCCGCAGAGAGTTCACCCCTCCACTTT.

J is TRBJ1-2 and V is TRBV5-1; 8 bases match TRBD1. This CDR3 is 13 amino acids long. V trimming: 4 bases; J trimming: 6 bases; junction bases outside the gene matches: 5. Germline values: CDR1 SGHRS, CDR2 YFSETQ. The CDR3 protein is CASSHGTGDGYTF. CDR3 nucleotides: TGCGCCAGCAGCCACGGGACAGGAGATGGCTACACCTTC.

The chain employs TRBV2 and TRBJ2-1; 7 nucleotides line up with TRBD1. The ends lost 7 bases at V and 1 base at J; junction bases unmatched: 4. This CDR3 contains 14 residues. The germline gives CDR1 SNHLY, CDR2 FYNNEI. The CDR3: CASTRDSSYNEQFF. CDR3 DNA sequence: TGTGCCAGCACTCGGGACAGTTCCTACAATGAGCAGTTCTTC.

The genes are TRBV29-1 and TRBJ1-2; 7 bases align to TRBD1. Trimming at V came to 3 bases and at J to 3 bases, leaving 1 base not matched to a gene. Germline CDR1 is SQVTM and CDR2 is ANQGSEA. The CDR3 sequence is 12 residues long. CDR3 loop: CSVDGQDYGYTF. In DNA, the CDR3 is TGCAGCGTTGACGGACAGGACTATGGCTACACCTTC.

The rearrangement joins TRBV7-9 to TRBJ2-3, with 11 bases that match TRBD2. Germline values: CDR1 SEHNR, CDR2 FQNEAQ (reference sequence). V lost 5 bases, J lost 7 bases, and 8 bases stayed unmatched. This CDR3 has 15 amino acids. For the CDR3, the DNA is TGTGCCAGCAGCGCACTAGCGGGGGTCGGTTATACGCAGTATTTT. It codes for CASSALAGVGYTQYF.

The chain combines TRBV5-1 with TRBJ1-1; perhaps TRBD1 as D (6 bases). Looked up from germline, CDR1 is SGHRS and CDR2 is YFSETQ. The length of the CDR3 is 15 residues. Between the trimmed V and J ends, which lost 0 bases and 0 bases, there was a span of 9 bases. CDR3 protein: CASSLGGHMNTEAFF. Here the CDR3 DNA reads TGCGCCAGCAGCTTGGGGGGGCACATGAACACTGAAGCTTTCTTT. The variable domain in full, with the rest retrieved from reference TRBV5-1 and TRBJ1-1, is KAGVTQTPRYLIKTRGQQVTLSCSPISGHRSVSWYQQTPGQGLQFLFEYFSETQRNKGNFPGRFSGRQFSNSRSEMNVSTLELGDSALYLCASSLGGHMNTEAFFGQGTRLTVV.

The chain combines TRBV28 with TRBJ2-1, with 10 bases fitting TRBD2. The CDR3 length is 14 residues. CDR1 MDHEN and CDR2 SYDVKM come from the germline V gene. The V segment lost 9 bases and the J segment 4 bases; nucleotides outside the gene matches: 6. Here the CDR3 DNA reads TGTGCCAGTCGCCCTAGCGGGGGTTACAATGAGCAGTTCTTC. Its translation: CASRPSGGYNEQFF.

This clone was observed a single time. This chain links TRBV27 with TRBJ1-5; 12 nucleotides line up with TRBD1. CDR1 and CDR2 from the germline V gene are MNHEY and SMNVEV (reference sequence). The CDR3 sequence is 18 residues long. The junction had 5 bases not matched to a gene; V was cut back by 0 bases and J by 2 bases. CDR3 region: CASSLSVGQGAGNQPQHF. The CDR3 DNA follows: TGTGCCAGCAGTTTATCAGTGGGACAGGGGGCAGGCAATCAGCCCCAGCATTTT.

This sequence joins TRBV6-1 and TRBJ1-6; the D gene is possibly TRBD1 (5 bases). The CDR3 is 16 amino acids. Germline V gene lookup returns CDR1 MNHNS and CDR2 SASEGT. The V end was cut by 2 bases, the J end by 3 bases, with 11 bases between. CDR3 bases: TGTGCCAGCAGTGAACCGGGGGGATTCTATAATTCACCCCTCCACTTT. This gives the protein CASSEPGGFYNSPLHF.